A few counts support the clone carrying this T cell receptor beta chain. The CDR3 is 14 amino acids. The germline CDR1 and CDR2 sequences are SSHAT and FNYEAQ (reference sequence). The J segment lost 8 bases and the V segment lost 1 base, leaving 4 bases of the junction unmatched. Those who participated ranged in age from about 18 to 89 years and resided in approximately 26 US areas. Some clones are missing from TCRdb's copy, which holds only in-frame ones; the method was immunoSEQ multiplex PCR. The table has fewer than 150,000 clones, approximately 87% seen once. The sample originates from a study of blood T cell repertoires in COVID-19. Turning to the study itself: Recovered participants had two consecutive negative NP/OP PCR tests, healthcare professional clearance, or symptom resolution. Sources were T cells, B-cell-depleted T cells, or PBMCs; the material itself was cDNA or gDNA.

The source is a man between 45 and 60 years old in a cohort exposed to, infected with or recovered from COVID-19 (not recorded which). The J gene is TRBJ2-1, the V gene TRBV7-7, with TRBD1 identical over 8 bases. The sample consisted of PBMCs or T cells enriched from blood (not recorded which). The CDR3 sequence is CASSLGTGLDEQFF. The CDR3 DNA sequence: TGTGCCAGCAGCTTAGGGACAGGGTTAGATGAGCAGTTCTTC.